The text below deals with one T cell receptor beta chain. Its antigen remains unidentified. UMI-labeled 5' RACE yielded the TRB cDNA libraries. TCRdb reprocessed the 5' RACE reads; each CDR3 protein has one entry and no DNA is given. This table lists some 150,000 distinct CDR3 sequences. The source of the sample is a study of CXCR3-negative and CXCR3-positive naive CD8 T cells. Whole-study results and caveats: More hydrophobic TRB CDR3s occurred in CXCR3-positive than in CXCR3-negative naive cells. Comparably high diversity marked both naive subsets, whereas memory CD8+ cells had much lower diversity.

Per germline, CDR1 LGHNA and CDR2 YSLEER. There are 15 residues in the CDR3. Sample: naive CXCR3+ CD8+ T cells from blood. Specified subset: CD45RO-CCR7+CD27+CD95- naive CD8+ T cells expressing CXCR3 (TNR3+). This receptor was obtained from a human donor in good health. Some clones in this sample may be carry-over from other donors' samples. The rearrangement uses TRBV4-3 and TRBJ2-1; with no DNA, the TCRdb D assignment of TRBD2 cannot be verified. CDR3 region: CASSLTSGGRDEQFF.